The present T cell receptor beta chain was sequenced within a study of neurological immune-mediated disorders. cDNA synthesis was performed by 5'RACE with 10-nucleotide random UMIs. From the 5' RACE reads, TCRdb called clonotypes with MiXCR, one entry per CDR3 protein. The repertoire consists of 30,000 to 40,000 distinct CDR3 sequences, with about 3.8% occurring once and the leading ten covering 2% to 2.5%. The CDR3 covers 14 residues. Germline CDR1 is DFQATT and CDR2 is SNEGSKA (reference sequence). V was pared by 1 base and J by 4 bases, with 4 bases of the junction left unmatched. Unsorted libraries were generated from 2 million PBMCs held at -80 degrees C. This clonotype occurred many times. Its antigen is undetermined. Findings of the study overall: The multiple sclerosis repertoire cluster was associated with no clinical or MRI feature. The level of TCR clonal expansion was highest in patients with HTLV-1-associated myelopathy and lowest in multiple sclerosis, where it fell below the level seen in healthy controls.

Sequenced input: PBMCs. This TCR was recovered from a man younger than 45 with multiple sclerosis. This sequence joins TRBV20-1 and TRBJ1-5; TRBD1 aligns across 7 bases. CDR3 loop: CSARGGGSNQPQHF. The CDR3 nucleotides read TGCAGTGCTAGAGGAGGGGGCTCTAATCAGCCCCAGCATTTT.